This T cell receptor (beta chain) was identified in a study of beta chain features in type 1 diabetes. CDR1 SGHTA and CDR2 FQGNSA come from the germline V gene. CDR3 length equals 11 residues. Expressed TCRB transcripts were sequenced, since all the RNA that had been isolated was reverse transcribed. Assay: immunoSEQ multiplex PCR; the TCRdb copy retains only in-frame clones and omits some. Among under 250,000 clones listed, approximately 10% were seen once. This clone occurred a few times. A read error may produce the germline difference seen at one junction end. Source material: central memory CD4+ T cells from blood. The chain links TRBV7-2 to TRBJ1-1, with D maybe TRBD1 (6 bases). The source is a man aged 18 to 30 in good health. CDR3 in amino acids: CASSPEGGFRF. The CDR3 DNA reads TGTGCCAGCAGCCCAGAGGGGGGCTTTAGATTT.